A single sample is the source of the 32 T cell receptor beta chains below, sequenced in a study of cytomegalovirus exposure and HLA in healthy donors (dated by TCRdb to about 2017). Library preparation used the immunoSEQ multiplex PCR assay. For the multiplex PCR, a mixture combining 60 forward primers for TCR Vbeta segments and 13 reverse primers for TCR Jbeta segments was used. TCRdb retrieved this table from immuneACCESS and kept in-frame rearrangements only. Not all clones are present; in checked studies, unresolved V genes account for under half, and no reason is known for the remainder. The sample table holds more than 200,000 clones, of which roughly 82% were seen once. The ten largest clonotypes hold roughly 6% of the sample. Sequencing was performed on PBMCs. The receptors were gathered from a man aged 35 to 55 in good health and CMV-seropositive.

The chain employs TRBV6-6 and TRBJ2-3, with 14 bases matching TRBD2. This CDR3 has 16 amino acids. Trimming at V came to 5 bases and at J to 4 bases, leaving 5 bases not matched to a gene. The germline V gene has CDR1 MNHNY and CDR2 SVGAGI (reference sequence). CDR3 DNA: TGTGCCAGCAGTCAGGGACTAGCGGGAGTGCCAGATACGCAGTATTTT. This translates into CASSQGLAGVPDTQYF.

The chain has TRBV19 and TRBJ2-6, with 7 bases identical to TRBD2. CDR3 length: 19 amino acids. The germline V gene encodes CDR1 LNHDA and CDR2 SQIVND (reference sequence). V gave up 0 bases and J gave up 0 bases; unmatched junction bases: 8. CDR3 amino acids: CASSIDGGVTFSGANVLTF. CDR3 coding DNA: TGTGCCAGTAGTATAGATGGGGGGGTCACCTTCTCTGGGGCCAACGTCCTGACTTTC.

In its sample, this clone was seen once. The CDR3 DNA reads as TGTGCCACCAGCGGCGGGACCCAAGCTTTCTTT. Residues: CATSGGTQAFF. The V gene is TRBV15, the J gene TRBJ1-1; possibly TRBD1 for D (5 bases). Germline V lookup: CDR1 LNHNV, CDR2 YYDKDF (reference sequence). V lost 5 bases to trimming and J lost 9 bases, with 10 bases between them. CDR3 length: 11 residues.

Here the CDR3 reads CASSSRDLNTEAFF. In DNA, the CDR3 is TGCGCCAGCAGCTCGCGGGACCTGAACACTGAAGCTTTCTTT. This chain joins TRBV4-1 and TRBJ1-1; tentatively, D is TRBD1 (5 bases). The germline V and J ends were trimmed by 5 bases and 0 bases, with 10 bases remaining between them. Germline CDR1 MGHRA, CDR2 YSYEKL. There are 14 residues in the CDR3.

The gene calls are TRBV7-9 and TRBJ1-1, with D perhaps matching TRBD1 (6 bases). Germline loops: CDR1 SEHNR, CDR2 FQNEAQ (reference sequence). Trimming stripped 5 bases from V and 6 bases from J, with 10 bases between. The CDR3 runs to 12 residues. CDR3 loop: CASSHGQSEAFF. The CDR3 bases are TGTGCCAGCAGCCACGGACAGTCTGAAGCTTTCTTT.

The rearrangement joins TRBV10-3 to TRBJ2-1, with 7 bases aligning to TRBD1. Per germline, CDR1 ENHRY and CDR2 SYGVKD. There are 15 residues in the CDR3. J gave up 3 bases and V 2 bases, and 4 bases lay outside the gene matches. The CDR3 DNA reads TGTGCCATCAGTGAGGCCGGGACAGACTACAATGAGCAGTTCTTC. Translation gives CAISEAGTDYNEQFF.

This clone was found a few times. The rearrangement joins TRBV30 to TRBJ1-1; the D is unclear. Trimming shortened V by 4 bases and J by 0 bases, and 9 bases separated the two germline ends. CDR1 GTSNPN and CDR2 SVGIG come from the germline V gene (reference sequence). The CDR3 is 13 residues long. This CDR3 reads CAWNHGMNTEAFF. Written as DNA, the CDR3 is TGTGCCTGGAACCACGGGATGAACACTGAAGCTTTCTTT. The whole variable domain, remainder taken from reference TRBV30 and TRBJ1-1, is SQTIHQWPATLVQPVGSPLSLECTVEGTSNPNLYWYRQAAGRGLQLLFYSVGIGQISSEVPQNLSASRPQDRQFILSSKKLLLSDSGFYLCAWNHGMNTEAFFGQGTRLTVV.

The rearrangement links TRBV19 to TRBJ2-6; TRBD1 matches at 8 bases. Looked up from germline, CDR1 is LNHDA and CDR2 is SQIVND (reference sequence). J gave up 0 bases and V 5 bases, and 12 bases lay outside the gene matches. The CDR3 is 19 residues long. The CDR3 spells CASSPPGMGQASGANVLTF. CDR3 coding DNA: TGTGCCAGTAGTCCCCCAGGGATGGGACAGGCCTCTGGGGCCAACGTCCTGACTTTC.

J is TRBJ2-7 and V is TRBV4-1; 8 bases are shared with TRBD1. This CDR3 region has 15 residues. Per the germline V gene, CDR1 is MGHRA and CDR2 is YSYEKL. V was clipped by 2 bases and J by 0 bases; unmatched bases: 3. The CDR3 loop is CASSQRTGSSYEQYV. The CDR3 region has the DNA TGCGCCAGCAGCCAACGGACAGGGAGCTCCTACGAGCAGTACGTC.

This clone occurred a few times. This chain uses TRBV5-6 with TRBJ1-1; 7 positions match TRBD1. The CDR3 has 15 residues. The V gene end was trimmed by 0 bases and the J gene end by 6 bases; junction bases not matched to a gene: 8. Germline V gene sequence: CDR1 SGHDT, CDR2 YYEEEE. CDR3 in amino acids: CASSLEGGQYAEAFF. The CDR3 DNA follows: TGTGCCAGCAGCTTGGAGGGGGGACAGTACGCTGAAGCTTTCTTT.

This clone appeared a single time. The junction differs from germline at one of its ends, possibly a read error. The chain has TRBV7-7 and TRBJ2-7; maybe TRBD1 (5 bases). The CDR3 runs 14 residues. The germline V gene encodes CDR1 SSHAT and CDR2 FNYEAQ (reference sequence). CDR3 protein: CASSLNPTVGEQYF. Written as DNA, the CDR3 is TGTGCTAGCAGCTTAAACCCGACAGTAGGCGAGCAGTACTTC.

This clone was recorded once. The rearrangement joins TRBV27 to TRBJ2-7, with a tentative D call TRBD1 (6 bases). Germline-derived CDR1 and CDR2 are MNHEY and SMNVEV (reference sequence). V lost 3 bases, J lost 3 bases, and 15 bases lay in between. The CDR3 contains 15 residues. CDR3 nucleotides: TGTGCCAGCAGTTTCGCTCGCAGGGGTGGCTACGAGCAGTACTTC. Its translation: CASSFARRGGYEQYF.

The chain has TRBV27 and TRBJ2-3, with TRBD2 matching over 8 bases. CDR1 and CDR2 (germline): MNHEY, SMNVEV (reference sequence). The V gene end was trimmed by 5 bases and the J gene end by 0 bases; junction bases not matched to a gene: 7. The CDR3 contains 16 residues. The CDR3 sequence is CASSLIAGSSTDTQYF. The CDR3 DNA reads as TGTGCCAGCAGTCTGATAGCGGGGTCTAGCACAGATACGCAGTATTTT.

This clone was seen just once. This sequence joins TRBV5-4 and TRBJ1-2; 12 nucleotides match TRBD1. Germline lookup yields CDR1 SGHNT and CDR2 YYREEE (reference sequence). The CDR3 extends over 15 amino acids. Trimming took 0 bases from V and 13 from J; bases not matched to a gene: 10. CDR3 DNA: TGTGCCAGCAGCTTGGTGGCCGGGACAGGGGGCGCAGGCACCTTC. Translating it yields CASSLVAGTGGAGTF.

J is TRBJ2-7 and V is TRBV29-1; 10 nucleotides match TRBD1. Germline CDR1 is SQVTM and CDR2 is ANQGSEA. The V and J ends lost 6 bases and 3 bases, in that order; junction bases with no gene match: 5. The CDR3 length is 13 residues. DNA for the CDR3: TGCAGCGTATCAGGGACAGGGGTCTACGAGCAGTACTTC. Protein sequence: CSVSGTGVYEQYF.

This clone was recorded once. The CDR3 DNA reads TGTGCCAGCAGCCCTAGCGGGAGGGAAAACTACGAGCAGTACTTC. It codes for CASSPSGRENYEQYF. The chain employs TRBV14 and TRBJ2-7; TRBD2 matches at 12 bases. This CDR3 is built from 15 residues. V shed 4 bases, J shed 3 bases, and the junction held 4 bases outside the gene matches. CDR1 and CDR2 from the germline V gene are SGHDN and FVKESK.

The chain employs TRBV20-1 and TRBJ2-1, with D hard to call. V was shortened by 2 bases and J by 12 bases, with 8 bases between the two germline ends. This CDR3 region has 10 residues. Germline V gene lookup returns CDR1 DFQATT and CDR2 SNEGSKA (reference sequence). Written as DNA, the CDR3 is TGCAGTGCTAGATTGGCAGGGCAGTTCTTC. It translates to CSARLAGQFF.

The CDR3 loop is CASSEWGTSESGANVLTF. CDR3 sequence (DNA): TGTGCCAGCAGTGAATGGGGGACTAGCGAGTCTGGGGCCAACGTCCTGACTTTC. The chain links TRBV25-1 to TRBJ2-6; 10 positions match TRBD2. The junction had 4 bases not matched to a gene; V was cut back by 1 base and J by 1 base. Germline V gene data show CDR1 as MGHDK and CDR2 as SYGVNS. The CDR3 runs to 18 residues.

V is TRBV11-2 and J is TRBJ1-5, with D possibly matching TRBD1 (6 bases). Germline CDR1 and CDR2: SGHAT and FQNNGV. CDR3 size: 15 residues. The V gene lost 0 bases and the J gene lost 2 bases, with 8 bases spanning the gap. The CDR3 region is CASSLDAGGNQPQHF. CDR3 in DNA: TGTGCCAGCAGCTTAGATGCAGGGGGCAATCAGCCCCAGCATTTT. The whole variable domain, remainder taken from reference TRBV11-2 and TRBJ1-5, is EAGVAQSPRYKIIEKRQSVAFWCNPISGHATLYWYQQILGQGPKLLIQFQNNGVVDDSQLPKDRFSAERLKGVDSTLKIQPAKLEDSAVYLCASSLDAGGNQPQHFGDGTRLSIL.

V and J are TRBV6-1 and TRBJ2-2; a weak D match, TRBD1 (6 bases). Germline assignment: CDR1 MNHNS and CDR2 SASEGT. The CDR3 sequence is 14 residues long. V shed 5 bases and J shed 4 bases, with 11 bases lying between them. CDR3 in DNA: TGTGCCAGCAGTACAGGGATCCCCACCGGGGAGCTGTTTTTT. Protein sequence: CASSTGIPTGELFF.

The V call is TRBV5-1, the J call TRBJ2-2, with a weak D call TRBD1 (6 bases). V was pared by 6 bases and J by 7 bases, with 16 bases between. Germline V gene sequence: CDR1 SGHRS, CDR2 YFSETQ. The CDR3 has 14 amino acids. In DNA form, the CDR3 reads TGCGCCAGCACCTACAGGGTGATAGGCGGGGAGCTGTTTTTT. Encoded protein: CASTYRVIGGELFF.

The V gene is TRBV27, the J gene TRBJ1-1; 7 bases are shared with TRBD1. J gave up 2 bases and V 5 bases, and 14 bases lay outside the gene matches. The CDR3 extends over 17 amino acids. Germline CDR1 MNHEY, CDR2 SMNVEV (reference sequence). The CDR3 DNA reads TGTGCCAGCAGTCCGCGGACAGGCGACCTCAGAAACACTGAAGCTTTCTTT. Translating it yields CASSPRTGDLRNTEAFF.

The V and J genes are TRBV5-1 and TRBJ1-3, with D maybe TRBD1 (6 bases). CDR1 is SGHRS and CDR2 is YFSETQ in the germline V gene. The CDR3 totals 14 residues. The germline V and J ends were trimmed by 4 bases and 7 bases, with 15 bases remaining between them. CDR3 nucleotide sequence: TGCGCCAGCAGCCCGGAGGGGGGGCTGAACACCATATATTTT. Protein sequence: CASSPEGGLNTIYF.

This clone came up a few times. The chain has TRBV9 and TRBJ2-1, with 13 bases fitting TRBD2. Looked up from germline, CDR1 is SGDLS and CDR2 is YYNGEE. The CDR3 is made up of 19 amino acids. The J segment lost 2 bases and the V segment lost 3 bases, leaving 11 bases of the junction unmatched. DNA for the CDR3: TGTGCCAGCAGCGGAGGACTAGCGGGAGTCTCGAGAACCTACAATGAGCAGTTCTTC. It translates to CASSGGLAGVSRTYNEQFF.

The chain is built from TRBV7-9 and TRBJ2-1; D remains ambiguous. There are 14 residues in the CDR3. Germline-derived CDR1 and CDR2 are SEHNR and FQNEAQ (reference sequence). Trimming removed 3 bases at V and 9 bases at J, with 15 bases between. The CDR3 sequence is CASSLALPTSEQFF. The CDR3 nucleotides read TGTGCCAGCAGCTTGGCACTACCCACGAGTGAGCAGTTCTTC. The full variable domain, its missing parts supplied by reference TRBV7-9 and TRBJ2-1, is DTGVSQNPRHKITKRGQNVTFRCDPISEHNRLYWYRQTLGQGPEFLTYFQNEAQLEKSRLLSDRFSAERPKGSFSTLEIQRTEQGDSAMYLCASSLALPTSEQFFGPGTRLTVL.

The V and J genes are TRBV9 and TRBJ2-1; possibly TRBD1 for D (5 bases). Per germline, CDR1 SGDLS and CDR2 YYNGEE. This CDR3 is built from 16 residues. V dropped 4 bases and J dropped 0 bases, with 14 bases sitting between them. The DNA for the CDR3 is TGTGCCAGCAGCCATTACGGACATAGCTCCTACAATGAGCAGTTCTTC. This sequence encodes CASSHYGHSSYNEQFF.

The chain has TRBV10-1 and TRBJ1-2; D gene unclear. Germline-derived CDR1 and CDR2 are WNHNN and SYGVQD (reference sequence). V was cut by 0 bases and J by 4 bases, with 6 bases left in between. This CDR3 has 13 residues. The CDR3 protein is CASSESAAYGYTF. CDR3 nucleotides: TGCGCCAGCAGTGAGTCGGCGGCCTATGGCTACACCTTC.

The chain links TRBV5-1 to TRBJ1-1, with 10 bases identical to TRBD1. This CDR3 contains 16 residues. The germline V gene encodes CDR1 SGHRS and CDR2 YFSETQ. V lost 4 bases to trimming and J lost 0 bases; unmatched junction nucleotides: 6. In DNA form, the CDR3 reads TGCGCCAGCAGCCACACCGGGACAGGGGTGAACACTGAAGCTTTCTTT. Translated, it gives CASSHTGTGVNTEAFF.

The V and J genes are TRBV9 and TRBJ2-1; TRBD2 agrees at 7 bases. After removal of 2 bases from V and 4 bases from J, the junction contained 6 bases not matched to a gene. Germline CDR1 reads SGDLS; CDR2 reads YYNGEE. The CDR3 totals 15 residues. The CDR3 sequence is CASSVRLAEYNEQFF. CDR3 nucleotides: TGTGCCAGCAGCGTGCGACTAGCAGAGTACAATGAGCAGTTCTTC.

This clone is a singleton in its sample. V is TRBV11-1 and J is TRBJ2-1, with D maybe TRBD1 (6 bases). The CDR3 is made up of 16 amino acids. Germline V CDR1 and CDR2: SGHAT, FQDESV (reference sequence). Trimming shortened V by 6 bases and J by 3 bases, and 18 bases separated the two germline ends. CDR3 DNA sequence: TGTGCCAGCAGTTTTCGACTCTCCAGGGGCTACAATGAGCAGTTCTTC. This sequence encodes CASSFRLSRGYNEQFF.

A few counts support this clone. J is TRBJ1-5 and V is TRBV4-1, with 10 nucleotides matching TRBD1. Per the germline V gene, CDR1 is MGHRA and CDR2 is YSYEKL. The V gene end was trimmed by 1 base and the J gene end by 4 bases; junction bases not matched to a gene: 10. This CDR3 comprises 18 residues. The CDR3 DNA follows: TGCGCCAGCAGCCAAGCCCCGGGGGGGACAGGGGTTAATCAGCCCCAGCATTTT. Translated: CASSQAPGGTGVNQPQHF.

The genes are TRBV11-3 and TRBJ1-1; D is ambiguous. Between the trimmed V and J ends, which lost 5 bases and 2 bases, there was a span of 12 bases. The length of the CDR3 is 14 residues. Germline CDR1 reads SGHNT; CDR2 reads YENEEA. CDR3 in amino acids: CASSRGTGNTEAFF. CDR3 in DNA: TGTGCCAGCAGCAGAGGTACTGGAAACACTGAAGCTTTCTTT.